This entry concerns a single T cell receptor beta chain. Its specificity is not known. V dropped 6 bases and J dropped 6; count of bases not matched to a gene: 12. Germline CDR1 is SQVTM and CDR2 is ANQGSEA. The CDR3 covers 15 residues. TCRdb keeps only in-frame clones here, not all; method: immunoSEQ multiplex PCR. The table includes roughly 150,000 clones, 75% to 90% detected once. This sample was taken from a study of cytomegalovirus exposure and HLA in healthy donors. Across the whole study: A subsequent analysis reported that the 100 to 150 validation repertoires were produced on the same platform that had also been used for the roughly 700 first-cohort repertoires.

Separate from the roughly 720-subject first cohort was the approximately 130-subject validation cohort, to which the donors belonged. Overall study results and limits: Reports described diagnosis of cytomegalovirus status by the classifier as highly specific and sensitive. As confirmed in vitro, a few CMV-associated chains were specific for CMV antigens.

This sequence was found in a woman under 30 in good health and CMV-seronegative. What was sequenced was PBMCs. J is TRBJ2-1 and V is TRBV29-1, with TRBD2 matching over 9 bases. CDR3 bases: TGCAGCGTCCCTTTGGGGCGGGAGGGCCTCAATGAGCAGTTCTTC. This sequence encodes CSVPLGREGLNEQFF.